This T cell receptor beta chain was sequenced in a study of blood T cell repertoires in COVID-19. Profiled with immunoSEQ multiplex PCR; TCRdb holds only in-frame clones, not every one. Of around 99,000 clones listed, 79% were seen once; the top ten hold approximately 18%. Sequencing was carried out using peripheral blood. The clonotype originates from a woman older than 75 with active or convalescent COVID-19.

CDR3 sequence reads: CASSGSQGYVTQYF. The CDR3 nucleotides are TGTGCCAGCAGTGGATCCCAGGGTTATGTGACCCAGTACTTC. V is TRBV2 and J is TRBJ2-5; D may be TRBD1 (5 bases). The V end was cut by 4 bases, the J end by 7 bases, with 16 bases between. The germline V gene encodes CDR1 SNHLY and CDR2 FYNNEI. The CDR3 has 14 residues.